What follows are 28 T cell receptor beta chains derived from one specimen sequenced in a study of blood T cell repertoires in COVID-19. Libraries were prepared by immunoSEQ multiplex PCR; TCRdb keeps only in-frame clonotypes and omits some of them. The table shows some 200,000 clones, with less than 90% occurring only once. The sample comprised PBMCs or T cells enriched from blood (not recorded which). The receptor set was obtained from a woman in her twenties or thirties who had recovered from COVID-19.

This chain joins TRBV5-6 and TRBJ2-6, with a weak D call TRBD2 (5 bases). The V and J ends lost 0 bases and 4 bases respectively, with 20 bases between them. CDR3 length: 19 amino acids. Germline-derived CDR1 and CDR2 are SGHDT and YYEEEE. CDR3 amino acids: CASSLEIVRGGAGANVLTF. DNA for the CDR3: TGTGCCAGCAGCTTGGAAATTGTACGGGGTGGAGCCGGGGCCAACGTCCTGACTTTC.

This sequence joins TRBV5-1 and TRBJ1-3, with D unclear. Trimming removed 4 bases at V and 0 bases at J, with 5 bases between. Germline CDR1 and CDR2: SGHRS and YFSETQ. The CDR3 runs to 13 residues. The CDR3 here is CASSPNSGNTIYF. CDR3 in DNA: TGCGCCAGCAGCCCAAACTCTGGAAACACCATATATTTT. The full variable domain, completed using reference TRBV5-1 and TRBJ1-3, is KAGVTQTPRYLIKTRGQQVTLSCSPISGHRSVSWYQQTPGQGLQFLFEYFSETQRNKGNFPGRFSGRQFSNSRSEMNVSTLELGDSALYLCASSPNSGNTIYFGEGSWLTVV.

This clone has a count of ten or more. The chain links TRBV9 to TRBJ1-4; TRBD1 agrees at 10 bases. CDR1 and CDR2 from the germline V gene are SGDLS and YYNGEE. V was clipped by 4 bases and J by 7 bases; unmatched bases: 7. CDR3 length equals 15 residues. CDR3 in amino acids: CASSQRTGGAEKLFF. Here the CDR3 DNA reads TGTGCCAGCAGCCAACGGACAGGGGGGGCTGAAAAACTGTTTTTT. Combining the CDR3 with reference TRBV9 and TRBJ1-4 gives the whole variable domain DSGVTQTPKHLITATGQRVTLRCSPRSGDLSVYWYQQSLDQGLQFLIQYYNGEERAKGNILERFSAQQFPDLHSELNLSSLELGDSALYFCASSQRTGGAEKLFFGSGTQLSVL.

CDR3 region: CATSRDWAGAGNTIYF. Here the CDR3 DNA reads TGTGCCACCAGCAGAGATTGGGCGGGGGCTGGAAACACCATATATTTT. The V and J genes are TRBV15 and TRBJ1-3; D possibly corresponds to TRBD1 (5 bases). The CDR3 consists of 16 residues. Trimming took off 0 bases at V and 2 bases at J, with 11 bases between the two ends. CDR1 and CDR2 from the germline V gene are LNHNV and YYDKDF (reference sequence).

The J gene is TRBJ2-7, the V gene TRBV13, with D perhaps matching TRBD1 (5 bases). The CDR3 is made up of 12 amino acids. The V gene lost 1 base and the J gene lost 5 bases, with 6 bases spanning the gap. CDR1 is PRHDT and CDR2 is FYEKMQ in the germline V gene (reference sequence). The CDR3 DNA is TGTGCCAGCAGCTTAGCAGGGAACGAGCAGTACTTC. As protein: CASSLAGNEQYF.

The J gene is TRBJ2-6, the V gene TRBV3-1 (or the pseudogene TRBV3-2); a weak D match, TRBD2 (5 bases). There are 15 residues in the CDR3. Looked up from germline, CDR1 is LGHDT and CDR2 is YNNKEL (reference sequence). Trimming left V 4 bases short and J 1 base short, with 8 bases between. This CDR3 reads CASSRRTSGANVLTF. The CDR3 DNA reads TGTGCCAGCAGCCGCCGGACTTCTGGGGCCAACGTCCTGACTTTC.

This clone was seen a handful of times. The J gene is TRBJ2-5, the V gene TRBV11-2; D unclear. Germline CDR1 reads SGHAT; CDR2 reads FQNNGV. V was clipped by 4 bases and J by 4 bases, with 4 bases between them. The CDR3 has 11 residues. The DNA for the CDR3 is TGTGCCAGCAGCTCGCGAGAGACCCAGTACTTC. The encoded protein is CASSSRETQYF. The whole variable domain, filled in from reference TRBV11-2 and TRBJ2-5, reads EAGVAQSPRYKIIEKRQSVAFWCNPISGHATLYWYQQILGQGPKLLIQFQNNGVVDDSQLPKDRFSAERLKGVDSTLKIQPAKLEDSAVYLCASSSRETQYFGPGTRLLVL.

The chain is built from TRBV2 and TRBJ1-5; TRBD1 aligns across 10 bases. The J segment lost 8 bases and the V segment lost 1 base, leaving 14 bases of the junction unmatched. Germline-derived CDR1 and CDR2 are SNHLY and FYNNEI. This CDR3 has 18 residues. Written as DNA, the CDR3 is TGTGCCAGCAGTGAAGGTTTTGGGGGACAGGGGCTCGAAGAGCCCCAGCATTTT. Amino acid sequence: CASSEGFGGQGLEEPQHF.

The chain links TRBV2 to TRBJ1-2, with no clear D. CDR1 and CDR2 from the germline V gene are SNHLY and FYNNEI. Trimming cost V 3 bases and J 4 bases, with 12 bases left between them. The CDR3 length is 14 residues. The CDR3 region has the DNA TGTGCCAGCAGTGATCTCGCGTACCTCTATGGCTACACCTTC. It is translated as CASSDLAYLYGYTF. Full variable domain (missing parts from reference TRBV2 and TRBJ1-2): EPEVTQTPSHQVTQMGQEVILRCVPISNHLYFYWYRQILGQKVEFLVSFYNNEISEKSEIFDDQFSVERPDGSNFTLKIRSTKLEDSAMYFCASSDLAYLYGYTFGSGTRLTVV.

The chain is built from TRBV12-3 or TRBV12-4 and TRBJ2-1, with D perhaps TRBD1 (6 bases). This CDR3 contains 13 residues. Trimming removed 6 bases from V and 8 bases from J, with 14 bases in between. DNA for the CDR3: TGTGCCAGCAGCCTAACAGGGCCCCATGAGCAGTTCTTC. Translation: CASSLTGPHEQFF.

The chain couples TRBV13 to TRBJ1-2; possible D gene TRBD1, 5 bases. Between the trimmed V and J ends, which lost 4 bases and 5 bases, there was a span of 14 bases. This CDR3 has 14 residues. Germline loops: CDR1 PRHDT, CDR2 FYEKMQ (reference sequence). The CDR3 sequence: CASSSKTASYGYTF. The CDR3 DNA follows: TGTGCCAGCAGCTCTAAGACAGCCTCTTATGGCTACACCTTC.

This clone was seen only a few times. This chain joins TRBV19 and TRBJ1-5; D perhaps matches TRBD1 (5 bases). The CDR3 covers 16 residues. The V end lost 6 bases, the J end lost 1 base, and 16 bases lay between the germline ends. CDR1 is LNHDA and CDR2 is SQIVND in the germline V gene (reference sequence). The DNA of the CDR3 is TGTGCCAGTAGGTGGGGACCGGGGGTGAGCAATCAGCCCCAGCATTTT. Its translation: CASRWGPGVSNQPQHF.

The rearrangement uses TRBV6-5 and TRBJ2-1; D ambiguous. V lost 8 bases, J lost 0 bases, and 8 bases lay in between. Germline V gene sequence: CDR1 MNHEY, CDR2 SVGAGI. The CDR3 is 13 amino acids. The CDR3 protein is CASAPSSYNEQFF. For the CDR3, the DNA is TGTGCCAGCGCACCCAGCTCCTACAATGAGCAGTTCTTC.

The rearrangement links TRBV2 to TRBJ1-4, with 11 bases matching TRBD1. Germline CDR1 is SNHLY and CDR2 is FYNNEI. V was pared by 2 bases and J by 7 bases, with 9 bases of the junction left unmatched. The CDR3 length is 17 residues. For the CDR3, the DNA is TGTGCCAGCAGTGAATTGGGACAGGGGGTCGGGGCTGAAAAACTGTTTTTT. It translates to CASSELGQGVGAEKLFF.

This chain links TRBV6-7 with TRBJ2-2; maybe TRBD1 (5 bases). TRBV6-7 is placed among ORFs of uncertain function. The CDR3 spans 14 residues. Trimming took off 4 bases at V and 2 bases at J, with 8 bases between the two ends. This CDR3 is CASSSRANTGELFF. The CDR3 DNA follows: TGTGCCAGCAGTTCCAGGGCAAACACCGGGGAGCTGTTTTTT.

This clone was observed a single time. The chain uses TRBV5-1 and TRBJ1-6; TRBD1 aligns across 9 bases. V dropped 0 bases and J dropped 7; count of bases not matched to a gene: 2. Germline CDR1 reads SGHRS; CDR2 reads YFSETQ. This CDR3 contains 15 residues. CDR3 protein: CASSLGQGGNSPLHF. Written as DNA, the CDR3 is TGCGCCAGCAGCTTGGGACAGGGGGGAAATTCACCCCTCCACTTT.

The gene calls are TRBV24-1 and TRBJ2-3, with a possible D match to TRBD2 (7 bases). V lost 6 bases, J lost 0 bases, and 9 bases lay in between. CDR3 length: 14 residues. CDR1 is KGHDR and CDR2 is SFDVKD in the germline V gene. The DNA of the CDR3 is TGTGCCACCAGTCGGGGGGCAAGCACAGATACGCAGTATTTT. This encodes CATSRGASTDTQYF.

The J gene is TRBJ2-1, the V gene TRBV4-1; 8 bases are a match to TRBD2. This CDR3 comprises 14 residues. CDR1 MGHRA and CDR2 YSYEKL come from the germline V gene. The V and J ends lost 4 bases and 8 bases, in that order; junction bases with no gene match: 7. The CDR3 sequence is CASSPGGARDEQFF. The CDR3 bases are TGCGCCAGCAGCCCCGGGGGGGCCCGAGATGAGCAGTTCTTC.

The chain recombines TRBV5-5 with TRBJ2-1; D gene unclear. The CDR3 contains 15 residues. With 6 bases removed from V and 3 bases from J, the gap between germline ends came to 16 bases. The germline V gene encodes CDR1 SGHKS and CDR2 YYEKEE (reference sequence). The CDR3 loop reads CASTAYKHFYNEQFF. The DNA for the CDR3 is TGTGCCAGCACCGCTTATAAGCATTTCTACAATGAGCAGTTCTTC.

This clone occurred once. The chain joins TRBV4-1 to TRBJ2-4, with a possible D match to TRBD1 (6 bases). V lost 0 bases to trimming and J lost 1 base, with 16 bases between them. This CDR3 has 18 residues. CDR1 MGHRA and CDR2 YSYEKL come from the germline V gene. DNA for the CDR3: TGCGCCAGCAGCCAAGAATCGTTAGGGGGTAGGGCCAAAAACATTCAGTACTTC. It is translated as CASSQESLGGRAKNIQYF.

Worth noting for this clone: A junction boundary mismatches the germline segment, possibly from a read error. The rearrangement joins TRBV5-1 to TRBJ2-2; the D gene is possibly TRBD2 (5 bases). The length of the CDR3 is 14 residues. The germline V gene has CDR1 SGHRS and CDR2 YFSETQ. CDR3 bases: TGCGCCAGCACCTTGGAGGCGGTGGTCGGGGAGCTGTTTTTT. Translating gives CASTLEAVVGELFF.

This chain joins TRBV7-3 and TRBJ1-1; D is unclear. Per germline, CDR1 SGHTA and CDR2 FQGTGA. Trimming left V 6 bases short and J 8 bases short, with 16 bases between. The CDR3 extends over 13 amino acids. CDR3 sequence reads: CASSPSSVAEAFF. DNA for the CDR3: TGTGCCAGCAGTCCTTCCAGTGTCGCCGAAGCTTTCTTT.

The V and J genes are TRBV6-2 or TRBV6-3 and TRBJ2-5; 8 positions match TRBD1. Germline-derived CDR1 and CDR2 are MNHEY and SVGEGT. With 5 bases clipped from V and 0 bases from J, the junction kept 8 bases outside the gene matches. The CDR3 has 16 residues. The CDR3 DNA follows: TGTGCCAGCAGTCCACAGGGGGGACAGTACCAAGAGACCCAGTACTTC. Residues: CASSPQGGQYQETQYF.

The V call is TRBV3-1 (or the pseudogene TRBV3-2), the J call TRBJ2-7, with D tentatively TRBD2 (5 bases). V lost 1 base and J lost 6, with 7 bases in between. Germline V gene lookup returns CDR1 LGHDT and CDR2 YNNKEL (reference sequence). The CDR3 is 12 residues long. DNA of the CDR3: TGTGCCAGCAGCCAAGGAGGGATCGAGCAGTACTTC. This encodes CASSQGGIEQYF.

This clone appeared a few times. The rearrangement uses TRBV7-9 and TRBJ1-5; possible D gene TRBD1, 6 bases. The CDR3 length is 13 residues. CDR1 and CDR2 (germline): SEHNR, FQNEAQ (reference sequence). Trimming shortened V by 1 base and J by 6 bases, and 7 bases separated the two germline ends. CDR3 DNA sequence: TGTGCCAGCAGCTTAGGAGGGGGTCAGCCCCAGCATTTT. Protein product: CASSLGGGQPQHF.

This chain uses TRBV6-6 with TRBJ1-3; D might be TRBD1 (5 bases). Germline V gene lookup returns CDR1 MNHNY and CDR2 SVGAGI (reference sequence). V shed 2 bases and J shed 1 base, with 6 bases lying between them. This CDR3 is built from 14 residues. CDR3 amino acids: CASSYRGSGNTIYF. CDR3 sequence (DNA): TGTGCCAGCAGTTACCGGGGGTCTGGAAACACCATATATTTT.

V usage is TRBV19 and J usage is TRBJ1-1; no clear D. The CDR3 is 14 amino acids. Between the trimmed V and J ends, which lost 7 bases and 4 bases, there was a span of 16 bases. The germline gives CDR1 LNHDA, CDR2 SQIVND (reference sequence). DNA for the CDR3: TGTGCCAGTAAGAGTTCCGATTCTATCACTGAAGCTTTCTTT. It translates to CASKSSDSITEAFF.

The chain links TRBV4-3 to TRBJ1-2; D uncertain. This CDR3 region has 15 residues. Between the trimmed V and J ends, which lost 4 bases and 6 bases, there was a span of 18 bases. Germline-derived CDR1 and CDR2 are LGHNA and YSLEER. Here the CDR3 reads CASSRVGLREHGYTF. CDR3 in DNA: TGCGCCAGCAGCCGGGTGGGCCTAAGAGAGCATGGCTACACCTTC.